This is a list of T cell receptor beta chains from one sample in a study of untreated major depressive disorder. Only in-frame clones appear in the TCRdb table, and some are missing; sequencing was by immunoSEQ multiplex PCR. Among approximately 13,000 clones, around 90% were seen once, and the ten largest hold about 0.86%. The material sequenced was CD4+ T cells from PBMCs. These receptor sequences come from a man aged 25-40 years with major depressive disorder. The CDR3 runs from the conserved cysteine through the conserved F or W. The D gene is left open where the match is weak. Clone size appears in some rows only: once, few, many, or a class for an expanded clone.

v_gene	d_gene	abundance	j_gene	CDR3aa	CDR3nt
TRBV9	-	-	TRBJ2-2	CASSVASGSSTGELFF	TGTGCCAGCAGCGTAGCGTCGGGAAGCAGCACCGGGGAGCTGTTTTTT
TRBV6-5	-	-	TRBJ2-3	CASSYYPGADTQYF	TGTGCCAGCAGTTACTACCCGGGGGCAGATACGCAGTATTTT
TRBV9	-	-	TRBJ1-3	CASSGDGNTIYF	TGTGCCAGCAGCGGAGACGGAAACACCATATATTTT
TRBV28	-	-	TRBJ1-6	CASRGGGGNNSPLHF	TGTGCCAGCAGGGGAGGCGGAGGGAACAATTCACCCCTCCACTTT
TRBV27	-	once	TRBJ2-7	CASSSPWDAEEQYF	TGTGCCAGCAGTTCCCCCTGGGACGCCGAGGAGCAGTACTTC
TRBV11-2	TRBD1	once	TRBJ1-5	CASSPWTGVDQPQHF	TGTGCCAGCAGCCCTTGGACAGGGGTAGATCAGCCCCAGCATTTT
TRBV5-1	-	-	TRBJ2-6	CASSFMTSGANVLTF	TGCGCCAGCAGCTTTATGACCTCTGGGGCCAACGTCCTGACTTTC
TRBV5-4	-	-	TRBJ1-6	CASSSRTGNSPLHF	TGTGCCAGCAGCTCTCGGACTGGCAATTCACCCCTCCACTTT
TRBV6-6	-	-	TRBJ1-1	CASKPGGPTEAFF	TGTGCCAGCAAACCCGGGGGGCCCACTGAAGCTTTCTTT
TRBV6-5	-	once	TRBJ2-5	CATRNRPKETQYF	TGTGCCACCAGGAACAGACCTAAGGAGACCCAGTACTTC
TRBV2	TRBD1	-	TRBJ1-5	CASSDDRGQPQHF	TGTGCCAGCAGTGATGACAGGGGCCAGCCCCAGCATTTT
TRBV5-5	-	-	TRBJ1-5	CASSRSLDQPQHF	TGTGCCAGCAGTAGATCTCTTGATCAGCCCCAGCATTTT
TRBV10-2	-	-	TRBJ1-1	CASRDGMGAEAFF	TGCGCCAGCAGGGACGGGATGGGGGCTGAAGCTTTCTTT
TRBV2	TRBD1	-	TRBJ2-5	CASCRGQLETQYF	TGTGCCAGCTGTCGGGGACAGCTTGAGACCCAGTACTTC
TRBV6-5	-	once	TRBJ2-7	CASRCHEQYF	TGTGCCAGCAGGTGTCACGAGCAGTACTTC
TRBV29-1	-	-	TRBJ2-2	CSVEAGGELFF	TGCAGCGTTGAGGCGGGGGGGGAGCTGTTTTTT
TRBV6-1	TRBD2	-	TRBJ2-7	CASSVISGGPAEQYF	TGTGCCAGCAGTGTTATTAGCGGGGGGCCGGCCGAGCAGTACTTC
TRBV7-3	TRBD1	-	TRBJ1-2	CASSPTGGYGYTF	TGTGCCAGCAGCCCGACAGGGGGCTATGGCTACACCTTC
TRBV5-6	TRBD1	-	TRBJ2-5	CASSFIFRQGSETQYF	TGTGCCAGCAGCTTCATTTTCCGACAGGGTTCGGAGACCCAGTACTTC
TRBV25-1	TRBD1	-	TRBJ1-5	CASSSTGVGQPQHF	TGTGCCAGCAGCTCGACAGGGGTCGGACAGCCCCAGCATTTT
TRBV5-1	-	-	TRBJ1-5	CASSLEWGQPQHF	TGCGCCAGCAGCTTGGAATGGGGTCAGCCCCAGCATTTT
TRBV18	-	-	TRBJ1-6	CASSPSQRNNSPLHF	TGTGCCAGCTCACCCTCGCAACGGAATAATTCACCCCTCCACTTT
TRBV27	TRBD1	-	TRBJ1-2	CASSFWDRGGYTF	TGTGCCAGCAGTTTTTGGGACAGGGGCGGCTACACCTTC
TRBV5-1	-	-	TRBJ2-2	CASSAVAGVRSGELFF	TGCGCCAGCAGTGCCGTGGCAGGGGTGAGGTCTGGGGAGCTGTTTTTT
TRBV2	-	-	TRBJ1-1	CASLTFLSEAFF	TGTGCCAGCCTTACATTTCTGAGTGAAGCTTTCTTT
TRBV7-8	-	-	TRBJ2-1	CASSHNEQFF	TGTGCCAGCAGCCACAATGAGCAGTTCTTC
TRBV11-2	-	once	TRBJ2-1	CASSRSGRSNEQFF	TGTGCCAGCAGCCGATCGGGGAGATCCAATGAGCAGTTCTTC
TRBV2	-	-	TRBJ2-5	CASSVTQETQYF	TGTGCCAGCAGTGTCACTCAAGAGACCCAGTACTTC
TRBV28	TRBD1	-	TRBJ1-2	CAIGTAYGYTF	TGTGCCATCGGGACAGCTTATGGCTACACCTTC
TRBV5-1	-	-	TRBJ2-1	CASSQGHAYNEQFF	TGCGCCAGCAGCCAGGGACACGCCTACAATGAGCAGTTCTTC
TRBV14	TRBD1	-	TRBJ2-2	CASSPDRGGGELFF	TGTGCCAGCAGCCCGGACAGGGGCGGCGGGGAGCTGTTTTTT
TRBV6-1	-	-	TRBJ1-1	CASARGPNTEAFF	TGTGCCAGCGCCCGGGGGCCGAACACTGAAGCTTTCTTT